This T cell receptor (beta chain) was identified in a study of T cell responses to AZD1222 COVID-19 vaccine. Overall study findings and caveats: White British donors predominated, females outnumbered males, and clonal diversity was possibly underestimated. The reported proportion of spike-specific TCRs targeting unmutated variant regions was nearly half. It was only after the peak T cell response that any repertoires were sampled.

Only one count was recorded for this clone. Its target is unknown. Sequencing used immunoSEQ multiplex PCR; TCRdb keeps in-frame clones, though not all of them. The sample carries 150,000 to 250,000 clones, approximately 89% recorded once. CDR3 length: 16 amino acids. With 2 bases removed from V and 7 bases from J, the gap between germline ends came to 18 bases. In germline, CDR1 is SGHTA, CDR2 FQGTGA. J is TRBJ2-1 and V is TRBV7-3, with D possibly being TRBD1 (7 bases). The sequencing here drew on peripheral blood, taken 28 days after the second AZD1222 dose. This receptor was identified in an adult who received the AZD1222 COVID-19 vaccine. The DNA for the CDR3 is TGTGCCAGCAGCTTAGGGAGCAGGGGGAGGAGAAATGAGCAGTTCTTC. It yields the protein CASSLGSRGRRNEQFF.